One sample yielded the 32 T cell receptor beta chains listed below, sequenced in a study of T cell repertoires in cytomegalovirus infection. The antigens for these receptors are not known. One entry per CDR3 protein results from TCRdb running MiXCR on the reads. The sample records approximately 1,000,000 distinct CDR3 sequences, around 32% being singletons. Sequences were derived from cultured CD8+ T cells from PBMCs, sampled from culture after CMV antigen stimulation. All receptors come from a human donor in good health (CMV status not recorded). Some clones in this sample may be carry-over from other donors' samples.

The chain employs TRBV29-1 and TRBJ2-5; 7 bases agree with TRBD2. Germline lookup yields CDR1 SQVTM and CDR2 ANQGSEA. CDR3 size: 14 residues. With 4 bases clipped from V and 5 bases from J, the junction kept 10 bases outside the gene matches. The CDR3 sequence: CSVVWAGRAETQYF. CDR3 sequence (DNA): TGCAGCGTTGTTTGGGCGGGGAGGGCGGAGACCCAGTACTTC. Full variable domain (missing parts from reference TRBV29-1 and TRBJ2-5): SAVISQKPSRDICQRGTSLTIQCQVDSQVTMMFWYRQQPGQSLTLIATANQGSEATYESGFVIDKFPISRPNLTFSTLTVSNMSPEDSSIYLCSVVWAGRAETQYFGPGTRLLVL.

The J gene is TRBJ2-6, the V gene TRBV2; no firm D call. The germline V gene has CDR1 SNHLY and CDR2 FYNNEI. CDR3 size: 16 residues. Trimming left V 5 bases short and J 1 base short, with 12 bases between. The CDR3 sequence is CASSRGPSSGANVLTF. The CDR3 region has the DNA TGTGCCAGCAGTCGAGGACCTAGTTCTGGGGCCAACGTCCTGACTTTC.

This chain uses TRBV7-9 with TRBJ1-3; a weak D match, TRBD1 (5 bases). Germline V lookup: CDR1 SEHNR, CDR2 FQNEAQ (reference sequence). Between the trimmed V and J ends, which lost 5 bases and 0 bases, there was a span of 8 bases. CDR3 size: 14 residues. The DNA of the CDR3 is TGTGCCAGCAGCGACAGATACTCTGGAAACACCATATATTTT. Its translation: CASSDRYSGNTIYF.

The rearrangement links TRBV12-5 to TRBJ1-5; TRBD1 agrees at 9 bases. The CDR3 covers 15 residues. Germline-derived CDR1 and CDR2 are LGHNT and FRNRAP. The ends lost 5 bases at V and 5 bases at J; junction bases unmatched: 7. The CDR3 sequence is CASGILTGGYQPQHF. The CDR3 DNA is TGTGCTAGTGGTATCCTGACAGGGGGTTATCAGCCCCAGCATTTT.

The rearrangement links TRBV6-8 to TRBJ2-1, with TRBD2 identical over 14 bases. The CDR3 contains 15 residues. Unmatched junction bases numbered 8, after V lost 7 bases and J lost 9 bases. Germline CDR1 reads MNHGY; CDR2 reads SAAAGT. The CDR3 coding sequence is TGTGCCAGCACGGGACTAGCGGGGGCGAATGTTGAGCAGTTCTTC. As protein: CASTGLAGANVEQFF.

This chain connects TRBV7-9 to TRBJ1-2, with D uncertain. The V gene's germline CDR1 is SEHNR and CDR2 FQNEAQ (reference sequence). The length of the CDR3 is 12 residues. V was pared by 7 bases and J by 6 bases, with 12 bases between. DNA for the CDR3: TGTGCCAGCAAAGGGCTCCCTGATGGCTACACCTTC. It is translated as CASKGLPDGYTF. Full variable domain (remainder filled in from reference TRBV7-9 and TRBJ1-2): DTGVSQNPRHKITKRGQNVTFRCDPISEHNRLYWYRQTLGQGPEFLTYFQNEAQLEKSRLLSDRFSAERPKGSFSTLEIQRTEQGDSAMYLCASKGLPDGYTFGSGTRLTVV.

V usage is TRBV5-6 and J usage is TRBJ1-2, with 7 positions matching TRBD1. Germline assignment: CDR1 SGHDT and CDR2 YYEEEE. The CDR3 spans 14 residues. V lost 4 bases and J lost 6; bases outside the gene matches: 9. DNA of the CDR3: TGTGCCAGCAGCCCGGGACAGTCAGCACATGGCTACACCTTC. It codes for CASSPGQSAHGYTF.

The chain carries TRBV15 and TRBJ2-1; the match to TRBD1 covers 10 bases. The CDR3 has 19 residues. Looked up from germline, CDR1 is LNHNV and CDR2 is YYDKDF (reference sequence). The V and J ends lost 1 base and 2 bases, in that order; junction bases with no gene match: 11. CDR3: CATSRASLSGTGAYNEQFF. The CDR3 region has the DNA TGTGCCACCAGCAGAGCTTCCTTATCCGGGACAGGGGCCTACAATGAGCAGTTCTTC.

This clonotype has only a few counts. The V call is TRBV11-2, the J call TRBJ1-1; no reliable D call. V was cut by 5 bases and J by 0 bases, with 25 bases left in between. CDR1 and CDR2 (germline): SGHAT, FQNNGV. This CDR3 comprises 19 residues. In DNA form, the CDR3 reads TGTGCCAGCAGCCTATTTGTGCCCAAGGGAGATTCTATGAACACTGAAGCTTTCTTT. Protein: CASSLFVPKGDSMNTEAFF. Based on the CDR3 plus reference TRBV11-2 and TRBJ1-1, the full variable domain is EAGVAQSPRYKIIEKRQSVAFWCNPISGHATLYWYQQILGQGPKLLIQFQNNGVVDDSQLPKDRFSAERLKGVDSTLKIQPAKLEDSAVYLCASSLFVPKGDSMNTEAFFGQGTRLTVV.

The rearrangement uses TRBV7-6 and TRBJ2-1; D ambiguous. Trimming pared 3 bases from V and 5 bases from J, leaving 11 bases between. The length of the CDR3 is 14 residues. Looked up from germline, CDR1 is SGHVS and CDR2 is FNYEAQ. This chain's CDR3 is CASSLTDGNNEQFF. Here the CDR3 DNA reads TGTGCCAGCAGCTTGACGGACGGCAACAATGAGCAGTTCTTC.

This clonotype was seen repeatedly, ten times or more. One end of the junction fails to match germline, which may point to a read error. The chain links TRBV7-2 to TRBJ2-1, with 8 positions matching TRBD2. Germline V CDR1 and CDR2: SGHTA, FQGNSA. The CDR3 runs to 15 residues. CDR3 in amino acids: CASSVAGGVYNEQFF. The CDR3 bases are TGTGCCAGCAGCGTAGCCGGGGGGGTCTACAATGAGCAGTTCTTC.

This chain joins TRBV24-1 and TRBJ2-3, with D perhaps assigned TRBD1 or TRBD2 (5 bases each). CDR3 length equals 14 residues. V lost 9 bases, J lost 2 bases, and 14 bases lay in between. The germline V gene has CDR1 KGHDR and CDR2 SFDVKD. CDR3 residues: CATGGGPYTDTQYF. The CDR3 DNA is TGTGCCACCGGTGGGGGACCTTACACAGATACGCAGTATTTT.

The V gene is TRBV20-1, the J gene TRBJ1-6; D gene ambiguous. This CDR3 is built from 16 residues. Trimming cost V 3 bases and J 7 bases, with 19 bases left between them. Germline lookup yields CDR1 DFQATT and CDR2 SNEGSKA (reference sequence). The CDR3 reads CSARDYKNFPNSPLHF. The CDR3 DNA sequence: TGCAGTGCTAGGGACTACAAGAACTTTCCAAATTCACCCCTCCACTTT.

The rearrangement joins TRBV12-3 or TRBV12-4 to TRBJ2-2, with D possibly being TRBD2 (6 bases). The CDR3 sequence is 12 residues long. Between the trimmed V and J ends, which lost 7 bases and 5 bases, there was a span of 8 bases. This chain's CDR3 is CASNAGTGELFF. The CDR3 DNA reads TGTGCCAGCAACGCGGGAACCGGGGAGCTGTTTTTT.

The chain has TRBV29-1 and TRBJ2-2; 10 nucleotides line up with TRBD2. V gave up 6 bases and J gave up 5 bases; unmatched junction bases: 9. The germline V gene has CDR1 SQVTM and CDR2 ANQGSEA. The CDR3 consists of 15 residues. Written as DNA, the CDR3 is TGCAGCGTCATTCTAGCGGGGGCTTATACCGGGGAGCTGTTTTTT. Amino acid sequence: CSVILAGAYTGELFF.

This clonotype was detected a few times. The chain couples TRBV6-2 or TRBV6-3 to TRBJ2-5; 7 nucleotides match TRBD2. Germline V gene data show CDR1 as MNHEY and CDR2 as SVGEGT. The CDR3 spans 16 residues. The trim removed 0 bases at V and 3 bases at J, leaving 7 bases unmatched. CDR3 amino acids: CASSYSILLAEETQYF. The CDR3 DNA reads TGTGCCAGCAGTTACTCGATCTTGCTAGCGGAAGAGACCCAGTACTTC.

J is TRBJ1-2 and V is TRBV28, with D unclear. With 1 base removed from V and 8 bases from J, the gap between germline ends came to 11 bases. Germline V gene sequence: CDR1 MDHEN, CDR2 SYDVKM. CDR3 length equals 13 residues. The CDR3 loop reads CASSLLTREGYTF. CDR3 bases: TGTGCCAGCAGTTTATTGACAAGAGAGGGCTACACCTTC.

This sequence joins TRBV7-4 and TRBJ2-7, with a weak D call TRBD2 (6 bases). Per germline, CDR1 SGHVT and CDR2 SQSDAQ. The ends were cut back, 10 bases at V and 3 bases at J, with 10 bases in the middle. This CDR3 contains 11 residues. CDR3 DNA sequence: TGTGCCACCATCGGGGGCTACGAGCAGTACTTC. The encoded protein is CATIGGYEQYF.

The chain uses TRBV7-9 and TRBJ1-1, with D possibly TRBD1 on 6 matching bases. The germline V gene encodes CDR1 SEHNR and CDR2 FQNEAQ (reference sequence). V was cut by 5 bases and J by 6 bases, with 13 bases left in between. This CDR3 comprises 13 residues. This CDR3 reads CASSGRGFPEAFF. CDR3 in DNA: TGTGCCAGCAGCGGGAGGGGGTTTCCTGAAGCTTTCTTT.

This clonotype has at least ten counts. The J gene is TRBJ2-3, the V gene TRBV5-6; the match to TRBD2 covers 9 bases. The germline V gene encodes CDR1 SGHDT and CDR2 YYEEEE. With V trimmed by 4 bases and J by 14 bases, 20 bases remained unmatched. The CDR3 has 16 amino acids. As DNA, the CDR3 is TGTGCCAGCAGCGCGAGTAGCGGGGGCCGGCTCCTCCGCTCGTATTTT. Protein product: CASSASSGGRLLRSYF. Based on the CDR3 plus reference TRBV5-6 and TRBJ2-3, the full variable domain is DAGVTQSPTHLIKTRGQQVTLRCSPKSGHDTVSWYQQALGQGPQFIFQYYEEEERQRGNFPDRFSGHQFPNYSSELNVNALLLGDSALYLCASSASSGGRLLRSYFGPGTRLTVL.

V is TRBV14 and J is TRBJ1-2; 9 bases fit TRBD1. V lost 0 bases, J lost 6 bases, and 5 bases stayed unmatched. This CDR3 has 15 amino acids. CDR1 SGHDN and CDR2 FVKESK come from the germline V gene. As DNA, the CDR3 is TGTGCCAGCAGCCAAGAAGGACAGGGGTACAATGGCTACACCTTC. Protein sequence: CASSQEGQGYNGYTF.

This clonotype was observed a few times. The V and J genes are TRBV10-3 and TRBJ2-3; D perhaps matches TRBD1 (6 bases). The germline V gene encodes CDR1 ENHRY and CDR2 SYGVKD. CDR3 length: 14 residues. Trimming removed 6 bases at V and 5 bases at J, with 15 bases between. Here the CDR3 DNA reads TGTGCCATCAGCAGGGACATGGGAAAAGATACGCAGTATTTT. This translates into CAISRDMGKDTQYF.

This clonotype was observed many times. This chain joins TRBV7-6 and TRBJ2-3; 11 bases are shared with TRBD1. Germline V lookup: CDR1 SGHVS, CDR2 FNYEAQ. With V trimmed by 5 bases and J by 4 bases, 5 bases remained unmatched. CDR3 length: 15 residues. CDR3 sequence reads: CASSQRTGGPDTQYF. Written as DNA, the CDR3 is TGTGCCAGCAGCCAGCGGACAGGGGGCCCAGATACGCAGTATTTT.

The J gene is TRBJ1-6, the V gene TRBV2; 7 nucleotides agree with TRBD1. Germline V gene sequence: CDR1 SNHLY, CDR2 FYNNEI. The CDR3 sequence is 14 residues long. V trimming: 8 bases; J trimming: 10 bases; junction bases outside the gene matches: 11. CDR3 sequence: CASPGGSDGSPLHF. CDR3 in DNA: TGTGCCAGCCCAGGGGGGTCGGATGGGTCACCCCTCCACTTT.

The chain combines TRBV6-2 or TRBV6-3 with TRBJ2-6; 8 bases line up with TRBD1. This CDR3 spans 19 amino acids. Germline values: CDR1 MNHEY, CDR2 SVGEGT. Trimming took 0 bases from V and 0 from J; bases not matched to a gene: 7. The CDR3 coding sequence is TGTGCCAGCAGTTACTCCATACGGACAGGGAGCTCTGGGGCCAACGTCCTGACTTTC. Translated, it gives CASSYSIRTGSSGANVLTF.

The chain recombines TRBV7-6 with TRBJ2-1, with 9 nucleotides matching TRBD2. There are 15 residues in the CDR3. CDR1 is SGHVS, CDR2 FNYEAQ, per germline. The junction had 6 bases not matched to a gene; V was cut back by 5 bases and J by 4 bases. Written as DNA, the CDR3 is TGTGCCAGCAGCCTCCTTAGCGGGGGATACAATGAGCAGTTCTTC. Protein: CASSLLSGGYNEQFF.

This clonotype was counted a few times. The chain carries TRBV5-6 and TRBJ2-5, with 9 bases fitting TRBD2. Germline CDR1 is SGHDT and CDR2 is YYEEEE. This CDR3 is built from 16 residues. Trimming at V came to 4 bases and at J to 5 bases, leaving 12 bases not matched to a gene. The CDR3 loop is CASSPGLGLAGETQYF. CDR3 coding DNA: TGTGCCAGCAGCCCCGGTCTAGGCCTAGCGGGGGAGACCCAGTACTTC. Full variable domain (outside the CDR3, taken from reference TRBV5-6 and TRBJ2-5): DAGVTQSPTHLIKTRGQQVTLRCSPKSGHDTVSWYQQALGQGPQFIFQYYEEEERQRGNFPDRFSGHQFPNYSSELNVNALLLGDSALYLCASSPGLGLAGETQYFGPGTRLLVL.

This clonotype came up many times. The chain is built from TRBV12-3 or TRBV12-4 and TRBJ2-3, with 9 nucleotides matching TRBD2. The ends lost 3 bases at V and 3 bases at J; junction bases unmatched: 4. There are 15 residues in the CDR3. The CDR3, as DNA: TGTGCCAGCAGTTTGATTCTAGCGGGGACAGATACGCAGTATTTT. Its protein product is CASSLILAGTDTQYF.

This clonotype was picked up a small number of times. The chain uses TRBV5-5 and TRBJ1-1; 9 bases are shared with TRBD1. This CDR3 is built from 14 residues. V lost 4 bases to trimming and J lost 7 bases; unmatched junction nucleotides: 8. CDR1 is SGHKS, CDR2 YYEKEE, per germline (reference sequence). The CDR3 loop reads CASSLGQGAVEAFF. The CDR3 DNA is TGTGCCAGCAGCCTGGGACAGGGAGCCGTTGAAGCTTTCTTT.

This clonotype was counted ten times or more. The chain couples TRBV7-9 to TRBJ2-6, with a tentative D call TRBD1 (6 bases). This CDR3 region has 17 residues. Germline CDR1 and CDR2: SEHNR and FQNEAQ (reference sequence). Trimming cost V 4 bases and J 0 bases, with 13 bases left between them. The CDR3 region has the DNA TGTGCCAGCAGCTCAAGGGACACCAGCTCTGGGGCCAACGTCCTGACTTTC. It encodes CASSSRDTSSGANVLTF.

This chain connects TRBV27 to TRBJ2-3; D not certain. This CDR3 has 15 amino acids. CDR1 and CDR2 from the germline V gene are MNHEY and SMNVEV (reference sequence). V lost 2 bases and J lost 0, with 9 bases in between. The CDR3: CASSLKITSTDTQYF. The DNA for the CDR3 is TGTGCCAGCAGTTTAAAAATTACAAGCACAGATACGCAGTATTTT.

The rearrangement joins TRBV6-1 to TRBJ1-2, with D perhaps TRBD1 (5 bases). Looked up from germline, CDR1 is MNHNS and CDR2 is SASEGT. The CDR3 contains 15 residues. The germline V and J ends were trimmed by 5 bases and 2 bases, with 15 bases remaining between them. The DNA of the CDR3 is TGTGCCAGCAGTTACATGGGGCGCAGGAACTATGGCTACACCTTC. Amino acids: CASSYMGRRNYGYTF.